This entry describes one T cell receptor (beta chain). The junction differs from germline at one of its ends, possibly a read error. The sample holds other DNA sequences that translate to the same CDR3. The sample is drawn from a study of glioma-infiltrating T cells after dendritic cell vaccination. The germline V gene encodes CDR1 SGHVS and CDR2 FQNEAQ. This CDR3 spans 13 amino acids. Time point described: after dendritic cell vaccination, including at tumor progression/relapse. Input was around 2.1 ug genomic DNA, or all available if less. The PCR used 60 V beta and 13 J beta primers. Libraries were prepared by immunoSEQ multiplex PCR; TCRdb keeps only in-frame clonotypes and omits some of them. In the table there are about 87,000 clones, roughly four fifths of which are singletons.

This sequence joins TRBV7-8 and TRBJ1-4, with D perhaps TRBD1 (5 bases). The specimen was blood, collected after dendritic cell vaccination. The clonotype was recovered from a human donor with glioblastoma. The CDR3: CASSTGGNEKLFF. The DNA of the CDR3 is TGTGCCAGCAGCACCGGGGGGAATGAGAAACTGTTTTTT.